This T cell receptor beta chain originates from a study of shared clonotypes between healthy human individuals. Findings and caveats of the study: It was expected that sequencing depth would affect clonotype sharing among donors. Naive CD4 clonotypes were shared across a handful of donors at roughly 5.3%.

Several immunoSEQ 96-well plates shared each subset's DNA, each plate a replicate. Profiled with immunoSEQ multiplex PCR; TCRdb holds only in-frame clones, not every one. The sample contains 1.5 million to 2.5 million clones, about 95% of which appear only once. Note on this clone: Its antigen is currently unknown.

The germline V gene has CDR1 MNHEY and CDR2 SVGAGI. V lost 4 bases, J lost 7 bases, and 16 bases lay in between. The CDR3 length is 14 residues. As defined, naive CD8 cells were CD45RO-negative and positively selected for CCR7, with terminally differentiated effector memory CD45RA+ cells excluded. Healthy HIV-negative adults with no recent acute infections or vaccinations were recruited as donors. The TCR was taken from a man aged 18 to 30 in good health. The J gene is TRBJ1-1, the V gene TRBV6-5, with a weak D call TRBD1 (5 bases). Material: naive CD8+ T cells sorted from blood. In DNA form, the CDR3 reads TGTGCCAGCAGTTTCGACTCTCCAGGGATTGAAGCTTTCTTT. This translates into CASSFDSPGIEAFF.